The 28 T cell receptor beta chains below were found in one sample sequenced in a study of blood T cell repertoires in COVID-19. Measured with immunoSEQ multiplex PCR; TCRdb has only the in-frame clones, and not every one. The sample holds some 48,000 clones, roughly 90% seen once. Material for sequencing was peripheral blood. These receptors all stem from a man between 45 and 60 years old with active COVID-19.

This chain links TRBV19 with TRBJ1-2, with D perhaps TRBD1 (5 bases). V was trimmed by 5 bases and J by 4 bases, leaving 11 bases between them. Germline V gene sequence: CDR1 LNHDA, CDR2 SQIVND (reference sequence). This CDR3 has 13 residues. The DNA for the CDR3 is TGTGCCAGTAGTCCGACAGACTCCTATGGCTACACCTTC. This sequence encodes CASSPTDSYGYTF.

The gene calls are TRBV25-1 and TRBJ2-3, with 9 bases identical to TRBD2. The CDR3 loop spans 17 amino acids. Germline V gene sequence: CDR1 MGHDK, CDR2 SYGVNS. J gave up 2 bases and V 7 bases, and 13 bases lay outside the gene matches. CDR3 amino acids: CASTPPASGTHTDTQYF. Here the CDR3 DNA reads TGTGCCAGCACTCCCCCGGCTAGCGGGACCCACACAGATACGCAGTATTTT.

The chain couples TRBV14 to TRBJ2-4; 9 nucleotides agree with TRBD2. Trimming cost V 0 bases and J 3 bases; bases outside gene matches: 27. CDR3 length equals 24 residues. CDR1 is SGHDN and CDR2 is FVKESK in the germline V gene. CDR3 amino acids: CASSQEAREAGGRFVVFVKNIQYF. The CDR3 DNA is TGTGCCAGCAGCCAAGAGGCGAGGGAGGCGGGGGGGCGTTTCGTTGTTTTTGTCAAAAACATTCAGTACTTC.

The chain uses TRBV6-6 and TRBJ1-1; 8 bases fit TRBD1. The CDR3 spans 15 residues. V trimming: 8 bases; J trimming: 0 bases; junction bases outside the gene matches: 8. The germline V gene encodes CDR1 MNHNY and CDR2 SVGAGI (reference sequence). The CDR3 DNA is TGTGCCAGCGGGCGGACAGGGAAACTGAACACTGAAGCTTTCTTT. It is translated as CASGRTGKLNTEAFF.

The CDR3 bases are TGTGCCAGCAGTGAAGATAGCTATGGCTACACCTTC. This translates into CASSEDSYGYTF. The chain uses TRBV6-1 and TRBJ1-2; D is uncertain. Between the trimmed V and J ends, which lost 1 base and 4 bases, there was a span of 4 bases. CDR3 size: 12 residues. Germline-derived CDR1 and CDR2 are MNHNS and SASEGT.

The V gene is TRBV5-8, the J gene TRBJ1-1; D unclear. The germline V gene has CDR1 SGHTS and CDR2 YDEGEE. Trimming took 0 bases from V and 2 from J, leaving 8 bases between them. CDR3 size: 14 residues. The CDR3 region is CASSLEHINTEAFF. The CDR3 coding sequence is TGTGCCAGCAGCTTGGAACACATTAACACTGAAGCTTTCTTT.

This chain joins TRBV18 and TRBJ2-2, with TRBD2 as a possible D gene (6 bases). The germline gives CDR1 KGHSH, CDR2 LQKENI. This CDR3 contains 13 residues. The ends were cut back, 3 bases at V and 7 bases at J, with 9 bases in the middle. The CDR3 nucleotides read TGTGCCAGCTCACCGGGAGGTAACGGGGAGCTGTTTTTT. Translating gives CASSPGGNGELFF.

The chain is built from TRBV6-6 and TRBJ2-3; D might be TRBD2 (5 bases). From germline, CDR1 is MNHNY and CDR2 SVGAGI (reference sequence). Trimming removed 5 bases from V and 5 bases from J, with 20 bases in between. This CDR3 spans 16 amino acids. CDR3 nucleotides: TGTGCCAGCAGTCCCGGTGGCGTGCTAGCCGAAGATACGCAGTATTTT. Its translation: CASSPGGVLAEDTQYF.

The V gene is TRBV12-5, the J gene TRBJ2-6; D is perhaps TRBD2 (6 bases). The CDR3 length is 11 residues. Germline CDR1 is LGHNT and CDR2 is FRNRAP. Trimming stripped 8 bases from V and 15 bases from J, with 14 bases between. The CDR3 sequence: CASSGDWTLTF. The CDR3 DNA follows: TGTGCTAGTTCCGGGGACTGGACCCTGACTTTC.

V and J are TRBV7-5 and TRBJ2-5; whether TRBD1, the table's D call, matches the DNA was not checked. TRBV7-5 is described as a pseudogene. This CDR3 spans 16 amino acids. CDR3 bases: TGTGCCAGAAGCTCATGGACTAGACAGGGGAGCGAGACCCAGTACTTC. Protein: CARSSWTRQGSETQYF.

V usage is TRBV6-2 or TRBV6-3 and J usage is TRBJ1-1; 7 bases fit TRBD1. V shed 5 bases and J 9 bases; nucleotides not matched to a gene: 6. There are 12 residues in the CDR3. Germline lookup yields CDR1 MNHEY and CDR2 SVGEGT. CDR3 sequence: CASSTQGGKAFF. CDR3 nucleotides: TGTGCCAGCAGTACTCAGGGGGGCAAAGCTTTCTTT.

The chain is built from TRBV5-1 and TRBJ2-5; weak D call: TRBD1 (6 bases). The CDR3 spans 14 residues. The germline V and J ends were trimmed by 0 bases and 6 bases, with 12 bases remaining between them. Germline assignment: CDR1 SGHRS and CDR2 YFSETQ. This chain's CDR3 is CASSLAAGDKTQYF. The CDR3 DNA is TGCGCCAGCAGCTTGGCCGCAGGGGACAAGACCCAGTACTTC.

In this sample, this clone turned up once. The CDR3 spells CAWSVSGSYTF. CDR3 sequence (DNA): TGTGCCTGGAGTGTAAGCGGGAGCTACACCTTC. The chain recombines TRBV30 with TRBJ1-2, with D unclear. Germline V gives CDR1 GTSNPN, CDR2 SVGIG (reference sequence). V was trimmed by 0 bases and J by 9 bases, leaving 8 bases between them. CDR3 length: 11 residues.

This chain connects TRBV7-2 to TRBJ1-4; D ambiguous. Trimming pared 1 base from V and 8 bases from J, leaving 14 bases between. This CDR3 spans 15 amino acids. The germline V gene has CDR1 SGHTA and CDR2 FQGNSA. CDR3: CASSLGRVGGEKLFF. The CDR3 region has the DNA TGTGCCAGCAGCTTAGGTCGGGTTGGAGGAGAAAAACTGTTTTTT.

This clone occurred once. The chain is built from TRBV7-8 and TRBJ1-1; D not certain. CDR1 is SGHVS, CDR2 FQNEAQ, per germline. Trimming pared 5 bases from V and 3 bases from J, leaving 13 bases between. This CDR3 comprises 14 residues. The chain's CDR3 is CASSRITGYTEAFF. DNA of the CDR3: TGTGCCAGCAGCCGTATCACGGGGTACACTGAAGCTTTCTTT.

The genes are TRBV12-3 or TRBV12-4 and TRBJ2-4; D ambiguous. This CDR3 is 12 amino acids long. Trimming removed 1 base at V and 6 bases at J, with 4 bases between. The CDR3 DNA is TGTGCCAGCAGTTTAGGGGCAAACATTCAGTACTTC. Residues: CASSLGANIQYF.

The chain combines TRBV10-3 with TRBJ1-2; 8 bases line up with TRBD1. Trimming cost V 3 bases and J 2 bases; bases outside gene matches: 2. Germline loops: CDR1 ENHRY, CDR2 SYGVKD. This CDR3 contains 14 residues. In nucleotides, the CDR3 is TGTGCCATCAGTGACAGGGACAGGAACTATGGCTACACCTTC. This translates into CAISDRDRNYGYTF.

J is TRBJ1-5 and V is TRBV4-1; possible D gene TRBD1, 5 bases. V lost 0 bases and J lost 7, with 13 bases in between. The CDR3 loop spans 15 amino acids. Looked up from germline, CDR1 is MGHRA and CDR2 is YSYEKL. The CDR3 DNA reads TGCGCCAGCAGCCAAGAGATGGGGCGCTTCCAGCCCCAGCATTTT. It translates to CASSQEMGRFQPQHF.

V usage is TRBV9 and J usage is TRBJ1-6; unclear D gene. CDR1 and CDR2 (germline): SGDLS, YYNGEE. This CDR3 has 15 residues. V was pared by 3 bases and J by 10 bases, with 17 bases between. CDR3 nucleotides: TGTGCCAGCAGCGGGGGTCTTTGGGGAGCATCACCCCTCCACTTT. This codes for CASSGGLWGASPLHF.

V is TRBV6-2 or TRBV6-3 and J is TRBJ1-2; the D gene is possibly TRBD1 (6 bases). The CDR3 is 16 residues long. Looked up from germline, CDR1 is MNHEY and CDR2 is SVGEGT. Trimming stripped 2 bases from V and 5 bases from J, with 18 bases between. The CDR3, as DNA: TGTGCCAGCAGTTACCTTTCACAGGGCCTTGGATATGGCTACACCTTC. This encodes CASSYLSQGLGYGYTF.

The chain joins TRBV7-2 to TRBJ2-7, with D possibly matching TRBD2 (7 bases). Germline assignment: CDR1 SGHTA and CDR2 FQGNSA. The ends were cut back, 4 bases at V and 2 bases at J, with 15 bases in the middle. CDR3 length: 15 amino acids. In nucleotides, the CDR3 is TGTGCCAGCAGCTCCATCGGGGGGCACACCTACGAGCAGTACTTC. Translation gives CASSSIGGHTYEQYF.

This chain links TRBV9 with TRBJ2-3; 7 positions agree with TRBD1. The J segment lost 4 bases and the V segment lost 4 bases, leaving 15 bases of the junction unmatched. This CDR3 contains 17 residues. Looked up from germline, CDR1 is SGDLS and CDR2 is YYNGEE. The CDR3: CASSPEGAGRLPDTQYF. CDR3 bases: TGTGCCAGCAGCCCTGAGGGGGCCGGCCGTTTGCCAGATACGCAGTATTTT. Full variable domain (rest looked up from reference TRBV9 and TRBJ2-3): DSGVTQTPKHLITATGQRVTLRCSPRSGDLSVYWYQQSLDQGLQFLIQYYNGEERAKGNILERFSAQQFPDLHSELNLSSLELGDSALYFCASSPEGAGRLPDTQYFGPGTRLTVL.

This sequence joins TRBV12-3 or TRBV12-4 and TRBJ1-1; D gene unclear. Deletions cut 7 bases from V and 0 bases from J, with 9 bases between. CDR3 length: 13 residues. The CDR3 protein is CASIRYMNTEAFF. The CDR3 DNA reads as TGTGCCAGCATCCGATACATGAACACTGAAGCTTTCTTT.

This sequence joins TRBV5-1 and TRBJ2-3; D unclear. V lost 1 base and J 2 bases, leaving 5 bases between the germline ends. Germline CDR1 SGHRS, CDR2 YFSETQ. The CDR3 is made up of 13 amino acids. The CDR3 bases are TGCGCCAGCAGCTTGCGCTACACAGATACGCAGTATTTT. The encoded protein is CASSLRYTDTQYF.

The rearrangement uses TRBV10-3 and TRBJ2-7; D call uncertain. The CDR3 covers 12 residues. Germline V gene sequence: CDR1 ENHRY, CDR2 SYGVKD. Trimming left V 2 bases short and J 6 bases short, with 8 bases between. The CDR3 region is CAISELLFEQYF. The CDR3 bases are TGTGCCATCAGTGAGCTACTTTTCGAGCAGTACTTC.

This sequence joins TRBV11-2 and TRBJ2-2; TRBD2 might be the D (5 bases). The CDR3 contains 12 residues. CDR1 SGHAT and CDR2 FQNNGV come from the germline V gene. V lost 4 bases to trimming and J lost 11 bases, with 11 bases between them. CDR3 in amino acids: CASSSVGLELFF. In nucleotides, the CDR3 is TGTGCCAGCAGCTCCGTAGGACTCGAGCTGTTTTTT.

This clone occurred once. V and J are TRBV5-6 and TRBJ1-1; D might be TRBD1 (5 bases). V lost 3 bases and J 2 bases, leaving 14 bases between the germline ends. Germline loops: CDR1 SGHDT, CDR2 YYEEEE. The CDR3 totals 15 residues. CDR3 residues: CASSWGIDRNTEAFF. As DNA, the CDR3 is TGTGCCAGCAGCTGGGGAATCGACAGAAACACTGAAGCTTTCTTT.

The V and J genes are TRBV15 and TRBJ1-3, with 8 bases matching TRBD1. Germline values: CDR1 LNHNV, CDR2 YYDKDF (reference sequence). The length of the CDR3 is 16 residues. The J segment lost 7 bases and the V segment lost 1 base, leaving 9 bases of the junction unmatched. For the CDR3, the DNA is TGTGCCACCAGCAGAGTCACCGGGACAGGAGGTAACACCATATATTTT. Translated, it gives CATSRVTGTGGNTIYF.